One sample yielded the 31 T cell receptor beta chains listed below, sequenced in a study of T-cell reconstitution after alpha-beta-depleted transplantation in children. Preparing the TCRbeta library involved the use of unique molecular identifiers. TCRdb redid the calling of the PCR reads with MiXCR, one entry per CDR3 protein. Altogether around 78,000 distinct CDR3 sequences are present, 6% to 8.5% being singletons, with the ten largest covering around 2.6%. Sequenced material: PBMCs from the stem cell graft donor, taken from the stem cell graft. The source of these receptors is a human donor who donated a stem cell graft to a child with acute lymphoblastic leukemia.

The table lists this clonotype with many counts. This chain joins TRBV5-1 and TRBJ1-6; TRBD1 matches 11 bases. The CDR3 spans 14 residues. Germline assignment: CDR1 SGHRS and CDR2 YFSETQ. Trimming removed 5 bases from V and 10 bases from J; junction bases left unmatched: 5. CDR3 residues: CASSWTGGTSPLHF. In nucleotides, the CDR3 is TGCGCCAGCAGTTGGACAGGGGGCACCTCACCCCTCCACTTT.

At least ten counts were recorded for this clonotype. The chain couples TRBV4-1 to TRBJ1-1; possibly TRBD1 for D (5 bases). Trimming removed 4 bases at V and 6 bases at J, with 18 bases between. The V gene's germline CDR1 is MGHRA and CDR2 YSYEKL. The CDR3 contains 15 residues. This CDR3 is CASSLKIPRDAEAFF. DNA of the CDR3: TGCGCCAGCAGCCTCAAGATTCCCAGGGACGCTGAAGCTTTCTTT.

This clonotype has ten or more counts. V is TRBV9 and J is TRBJ1-4; weak D call: TRBD1 (6 bases). Looked up from germline, CDR1 is SGDLS and CDR2 is YYNGEE. Trimming removed 3 bases from V and 4 bases from J, with 13 bases in between. The CDR3 covers 15 residues. The CDR3 spells CASSGGTLGNEKLFF. The DNA for the CDR3 is TGTGCCAGCAGCGGGGGGACACTTGGTAATGAAAAACTGTTTTTT.

The rearrangement joins TRBV27 to TRBJ2-1; no clear D. In germline, CDR1 is MNHEY, CDR2 SMNVEV (reference sequence). CDR3 length equals 15 residues. V was clipped by 2 bases and J by 0 bases, with 8 bases between them. The CDR3 DNA follows: TGTGCCAGCAGTTTAATCCCTTTCTCCTACAATGAGCAGTTCTTC. Its protein is CASSLIPFSYNEQFF.

This clonotype was seen ten or more times. This chain's CDR3 is CAISIGQNGNTEAFF. CDR3 bases: TGTGCCATCAGTATTGGACAGAACGGGAACACTGAAGCTTTCTTT. The J gene is TRBJ1-1, the V gene TRBV10-3, with D perhaps matching TRBD1 (6 bases). Trimming left V 5 bases short and J 1 base short, with 14 bases between. This CDR3 has 15 amino acids. Germline V CDR1 and CDR2: ENHRY, SYGVKD.

This chain's CDR3 is CASSPGTGVVSGANVLTF. DNA for the CDR3: TGTGCCAGCAGCCCAGGGACAGGGGTAGTGTCTGGGGCCAACGTCCTGACTTTC. The chain has TRBV11-2 and TRBJ2-6; 10 nucleotides align to TRBD1. V dropped 5 bases and J dropped 1; count of bases not matched to a gene: 8. Germline V gives CDR1 SGHAT, CDR2 FQNNGV. The CDR3 length is 18 residues.

This clonotype was observed at least ten times. The CDR3 here is CAISESQSSYNEQFF. The CDR3 DNA reads TGTGCCATCAGTGAATCCCAGAGCTCCTACAATGAGCAGTTCTTC. The rearrangement uses TRBV10-3 and TRBJ2-1; D gene ambiguous. Trimming removed 3 bases at V and 0 bases at J, with 9 bases between. CDR1 is ENHRY, CDR2 SYGVKD, per germline. CDR3 size: 15 residues.

This clonotype has more than one count but fewer than ten. The rearrangement links TRBV12-3 or TRBV12-4 to TRBJ2-5; no reliable D call. V lost 7 bases to trimming and J lost 2 bases, with 11 bases between them. The CDR3 loop spans 13 amino acids. The CDR3, as DNA: TGTGCCAGCACCCCCGGGCAGCAAGAGACCCAGTACTTC. Protein sequence: CASTPGQQETQYF.

Only a few counts were recorded for this clonotype. J is TRBJ2-6 and V is TRBV13, with no clear D. Trimming removed 5 bases at V and 2 bases at J, with 10 bases between. There are 15 residues in the CDR3. CDR1 PRHDT and CDR2 FYEKMQ come from the germline V gene (reference sequence). The CDR3 reads CASSVRRTGANVLTF. The CDR3, as DNA: TGTGCCAGCAGCGTTCGTCGGACTGGGGCCAACGTCCTGACTTTC.

In this sample, this clonotype turned up a few times. The rearrangement joins TRBV29-1 to TRBJ2-7, with 8 positions matching TRBD1. After removal of 6 bases from V and 0 bases from J, the junction contained 4 bases not matched to a gene. This CDR3 contains 13 residues. Germline lookup yields CDR1 SQVTM and CDR2 ANQGSEA. Here the CDR3 reads CSVRTGSSYEQYF. In DNA form, the CDR3 reads TGCAGCGTGCGGACAGGGAGCTCCTACGAGCAGTACTTC.

For the CDR3, the DNA is TGTGCCAGTAGTATATCGGGAGGGGCCGCAGATACGCAGTATTTT. It translates to CASSISGGAADTQYF. The chain joins TRBV19 to TRBJ2-3, with 8 bases identical to TRBD2. There are 15 residues in the CDR3. CDR1 and CDR2 (germline): LNHDA, SQIVND (reference sequence). V shed 2 bases, J shed 4 bases, and the junction held 5 bases outside the gene matches.

In this sample, this clonotype turned up a few times. V gene TRBV29-1 combines with J gene TRBJ2-5; D might be TRBD1 or TRBD2, each matching 6 bases. The CDR3 is made up of 16 amino acids. Germline V gives CDR1 SQVTM, CDR2 ANQGSEA. The germline V and J ends were trimmed by 3 bases and 8 bases, with 25 bases remaining between them. The CDR3 here is CSVDGYIAGGGDTQYF. CDR3 nucleotide sequence: TGCAGCGTTGACGGGTATATAGCAGGAGGGGGAGATACCCAGTACTTC.

This clonotype was counted many times. This chain connects TRBV5-1 to TRBJ1-1; 8 bases agree with TRBD1. Germline V gene sequence: CDR1 SGHRS, CDR2 YFSETQ. The CDR3 spans 14 residues. The V and J ends lost 5 bases and 5 bases, in that order; junction bases with no gene match: 8. The CDR3 sequence: CASSSVRTGTEAFF. CDR3 nucleotides: TGCGCCAGCAGTTCGGTTCGGACAGGGACTGAAGCTTTCTTT.

The chain uses TRBV7-2 and TRBJ2-6; D ambiguous. This CDR3 is 16 amino acids long. Trimming took 3 bases from V and 0 from J, leaving 9 bases between them. Germline CDR1 and CDR2: SGHTA and FQGNSA. The CDR3 coding sequence is TGTGCCAGCAGCTTCGCAAGGAACTCTGGGGCCAACGTCCTGACTTTC. It is translated as CASSFARNSGANVLTF. Together with reference TRBV7-2 and TRBJ2-6, the CDR3 gives the full variable domain: GAGVSQSPSNKVTEKGKDVELRCDPISGHTALYWYRQSLGQGLEFLIYFQGNSAPDKSGLPSDRFSAERTGGSVSTLTIQRTQQEDSAVYLCASSFARNSGANVLTFGAGSRLTVL.

This clonotype was seen many times. V gene TRBV5-1 combines with J gene TRBJ1-1; D is unclear. Deletions cut 4 bases from V and 6 bases from J, with 10 bases between. CDR1 is SGHRS, CDR2 YFSETQ, per germline. The CDR3 loop spans 12 amino acids. Here the CDR3 reads CASSATASEAFF. DNA for the CDR3: TGCGCCAGCAGCGCCACAGCTTCTGAAGCTTTCTTT.

This clonotype was detected once. A read error may explain this, as a much larger clone is one base away. This sequence joins TRBV5-3 and TRBJ1-2; no clear D. TRBV5-3 is filed as an ORF, its function uncertain. Trimming shortened V by 9 bases and J by 3 bases, and 15 bases separated the two germline ends. The CDR3 is 13 amino acids. This CDR3 is CAISLRLDYGYTF. The DNA for the CDR3 is TGTGCCATCAGCCTGAGGCTAGACTATGGCTACACCTTC.

This sequence joins TRBV10-3 and TRBJ2-7; 7 bases align to TRBD2. The V gene's germline CDR1 is ENHRY and CDR2 SYGVKD. V lost 10 bases to trimming and J lost 0 bases; unmatched junction nucleotides: 9. The CDR3 extends over 14 amino acids. The CDR3 region has the DNA TGTGCCACTCTAGCGGAGGAATCCTCCTACGAGCAGTACTTC. Amino acids: CATLAEESSYEQYF.

The chain employs TRBV19 and TRBJ1-5; TRBD1 aligns across 9 bases. CDR1 is LNHDA, CDR2 SQIVND, per germline (reference sequence). Unmatched junction bases numbered 7, after V lost 8 bases and J lost 2 bases. This CDR3 comprises 15 residues. The CDR3 reads CASRPTGGGNQPQHF. CDR3 bases: TGTGCCAGTCGCCCCACAGGGGGCGGCAATCAGCCCCAGCATTTT.

This chain uses TRBV7-8 with TRBJ2-7, with 9 positions matching TRBD1. Germline CDR1 and CDR2: SGHVS and FQNEAQ. With V trimmed by 1 base and J by 1 base, 2 bases remained unmatched. This CDR3 spans 15 amino acids. The CDR3 DNA reads TGTGCCAGCAGCTTAGTACAGGGGGCTTCCTACGAGCAGTACTTC. Amino acids: CASSLVQGASYEQYF.

This clonotype was recorded many times. This sequence joins TRBV4-3 and TRBJ2-3, with D unresolved. Trimming pared 0 bases from V and 6 bases from J, leaving 10 bases between. This CDR3 region has 14 residues. Germline CDR1 is LGHNA and CDR2 is YSLEER. The CDR3 nucleotides read TGCGCCAGCAGCCAAGATACCGTGTGGGATACGCAGTATTTT. It specifies CASSQDTVWDTQYF.

This clonotype was detected many times. This chain links TRBV20-1 with TRBJ2-7; 7 bases align to TRBD1. CDR1 and CDR2 (germline): DFQATT, SNEGSKA (reference sequence). The CDR3 contains 13 residues. V was pared by 6 bases and J by 2 bases, with 7 bases of the junction left unmatched. The CDR3 DNA follows: TGCAGTGCAACGACAGGGACCACCTACGAGCAGTACTTC. Amino acids: CSATTGTTYEQYF.

This clonotype has ten or more counts. The genes are TRBV20-1 and TRBJ2-3; D ambiguous. V was cut by 3 bases and J by 2 bases, with 6 bases left in between. Germline loops: CDR1 DFQATT, CDR2 SNEGSKA (reference sequence). The CDR3 is 12 residues long. The CDR3 sequence: CSARVNTDTQYF. The CDR3 DNA follows: TGCAGTGCTAGGGTCAACACAGATACGCAGTATTTT.

This clonotype was detected ten times or more. The genes are TRBV11-1 and TRBJ2-4; maybe TRBD1 (6 bases). The germline V gene has CDR1 SGHAT and CDR2 FQDESV (reference sequence). The CDR3 has 17 residues. Trimming removed 6 bases at V and 1 base at J, with 19 bases between. The CDR3 nucleotides are TGTGCCAGCAGTGGCAGGGGTCGAGTTGAGGCCAAAAACATTCAGTACTTC. The encoded protein is CASSGRGRVEAKNIQYF.

Turning to this clonotype: The CDR3 ends on some other residue instead of the conserved phenylalanine or tryptophan, so this is likely a read error. The rearrangement uses TRBV27 and TRBJ1-5, with D uncertain. The ends were cut back, 4 bases at V and 2 bases at J, with 12 bases in the middle. Germline assignment: CDR1 MNHEY and CDR2 SMNVEV (reference sequence). The CDR3 totals 15 residues. The CDR3, as DNA: TGTGCCAGCAGTTGGGAGGGTCATGGCAATCAGCCCCAGCATTCT. Translation gives CASSWEGHGNQPQHS.

The CDR3 nucleotides are TGTGCCAGCAGTTCCGACAAGTACTATGGCTACACCTTC. Protein product: CASSSDKYYGYTF. The V call is TRBV6-2 or TRBV6-3, the J call TRBJ1-2; D unresolved. V lost 4 bases to trimming and J lost 3 bases, with 9 bases between them. CDR3 length equals 13 residues. CDR1 MNHEY and CDR2 SVGEGT come from the germline V gene.

This chain joins TRBV12-3 or TRBV12-4 and TRBJ1-2; D not resolved. V was pared by 5 bases and J by 9 bases, with 16 bases between. The CDR3 sequence is 13 residues long. The CDR3 DNA reads as TGTGCCAGCAGTCTCGCGGAAGCACTGTGCTACACCTTC. Residues: CASSLAEALCYTF.

This chain connects TRBV19 to TRBJ1-2; 7 bases match TRBD1. Looked up from germline, CDR1 is LNHDA and CDR2 is SQIVND (reference sequence). CDR3 size: 15 residues. V dropped 1 base and J dropped 6; count of bases not matched to a gene: 8. The CDR3 bases are TGTGCCAGTAGTATAGTAACCCCGACAGGGAATGGCTACACCTTC. Protein: CASSIVTPTGNGYTF.

This clonotype was seen at least ten times. The chain has TRBV20-1 and TRBJ2-1; possibly TRBD2 for D (6 bases). CDR1 is DFQATT and CDR2 is SNEGSKA in the germline V gene (reference sequence). V lost 5 bases, J lost 6 bases, and 11 bases lay in between. The CDR3 length is 12 residues. CDR3 protein: CSAGGLLNEQFF. The CDR3 DNA reads as TGCAGTGCTGGCGGACTACTCAATGAGCAGTTCTTC.

The sample holds many counts of this clonotype. The gene calls are TRBV12-3 or TRBV12-4 and TRBJ1-5; weak D call: TRBD1 (5 bases). This CDR3 has 16 residues. The V end was cut by 1 base, the J end by 3 bases, with 13 bases between. The CDR3 is CASSLGGRASNQPQHF. CDR3 nucleotides: TGTGCCAGCAGTTTAGGGGGCAGGGCTTCCAATCAGCCCCAGCATTTT.

This clonotype was recorded many times. The rearrangement links TRBV12-3 or TRBV12-4 to TRBJ2-7; 13 positions agree with TRBD2. This CDR3 is built from 15 residues. With 6 bases clipped from V and 6 bases from J, the junction kept 8 bases outside the gene matches. The CDR3 loop reads CASRQLAGGPSEQYF. The CDR3 nucleotides are TGTGCCAGCAGACAACTAGCGGGAGGGCCTTCCGAGCAGTACTTC.

There are many counts of this clonotype. This chain links TRBV5-1 with TRBJ2-7, with D tentatively TRBD1 or TRBD2 (5 bases each). This CDR3 is 15 amino acids long. Deletions cut 4 bases from V and 4 bases from J, with 18 bases between. Germline loops: CDR1 SGHRS, CDR2 YFSETQ. The chain's CDR3 is CASSPGGGRAYEQYF. Here the CDR3 DNA reads TGCGCCAGCAGCCCTGGGGGTGGACGAGCTTACGAGCAGTACTTC.